These T cell receptor beta chains were read from a single sample in a study of CD8 T cells in Susac syndrome. TCRdb fed the immunoSEQ multiplex PCR reads into MiXCR, producing one record per CDR3 protein. The data show approximately 280,000 distinct CDR3 sequences, with approximately 84% seen just once and around 0.11% held by the top ten. Sequences were obtained from CD8+ T cells from PBMCs. These receptors all stem from a human donor with multiple sclerosis. Each CDR3 is given with its conserved first and last residue. The order of the fields is CDR3 length, D gene, V gene, J gene, clone size, CDR3 DNA, CDR3 protein. The D gene is left open where the match is weak. Expanded clones get a size class; other rows say once, few or many, or leave the size out.

13	-	TRBV9	TRBJ2-1	-	TGTGCCAGCAGCGTATGGGTTGGTGCTGAGCAGTTCTTC	CASSVWVGAEQFF
14	TRBD1	TRBV14	TRBJ2-1	once	TGTGCCAGCAGTACCGGGACAGGTGACAATGAGCAGTTCTTC	CASSTGTGDNEQFF
16	-	TRBV7-9	TRBJ1-4	-	TGTGCCAGCAACGCTAGGGGAGGGGTACCTAATGAAAAACTGTTTTTT	CASNARGGVPNEKLFF
16	TRBD2	TRBV27	TRBJ2-3	-	TGTGCCAGCAGTCTGACGGGACTAGCGGGATGGGATACGCAGTATTTT	CASSLTGLAGWDTQYF
16	TRBD2	TRBV18	TRBJ2-7	few	TGTGCCAGCTCCCCGATGACTAGCGGGAGGAACTACGAGCAGTACTTC	CASSPMTSGRNYEQYF
10	-	TRBV3-1	TRBJ2-4	-	TGTGCCAGCTACGGGGACATTCAGTACTTC	CASYGDIQYF
14	TRBD2	TRBV29-1	TRBJ2-3	-	TGCAGCGTAAGGACTAGCGGATACACAGATACGCAGTATTTT	CSVRTSGYTDTQYF
15	-	TRBV29-1	TRBJ2-3	-	TGCAGCGTTGAAATTGGTGTGAAGGTGACAGATACGCAGTATTTT	CSVEIGVKVTDTQYF
15	-	TRBV5-6	TRBJ1-5	-	TGTGCCAGCAGCTTGTATAGCGGTAGCAATCAGCCCCAGCATTTT	CASSLYSGSNQPQHF
16	TRBD1	TRBV6-1	TRBJ2-3	few	TGTGCCAGCAGTCCCGGCGAAGGGGGCTCTAAAGATACGCAGTATTTT	CASSPGEGGSKDTQYF
15	-	TRBV28	TRBJ1-1	-	TGTGCCAGCAGTTTTAGCACAGGCCGGAACACTGAAGCTTTCTTT	CASSFSTGRNTEAFF
13	-	TRBV6-6	TRBJ2-1	-	TGTGCCAGCAGTTACGAGAACCGGGATGAGCAGTTCTTC	CASSYENRDEQFF
12	TRBD2	TRBV6-5	TRBJ2-7	-	TGTGCCAGCACTAGCGGGAACGACGAGCAGTACTTC	CASTSGNDEQYF
11	-	TRBV12-3/TRBV12-4	TRBJ2-3	-	TGTGCCAGCAGGGCCTCTAGTACGCAGTATTTT	CASRASSTQYF
15	-	TRBV9	TRBJ1-3	-	TGTGCCAGCAGCGTAGGGAGTAGCTCTGGAAACACCATATATTTT	CASSVGSSSGNTIYF
15	-	TRBV19	TRBJ1-2	-	TGTGCCAGTTTTCTGGGTCCAGGGGCGAACTATGGCTACACCTTC	CASFLGPGANYGYTF
17	-	TRBV7-9	TRBJ2-2	once	TGTGCCAGCAGCGACCTCCAGGGGCTGTTTGAATCTGGGGAGCTGTTTTTT	CASSDLQGLFESGELFF
13	-	TRBV7-9	TRBJ2-3	-	TGTGCCATTTTCCAGGGAGACACAGATACGCAGTATTTT	CAIFQGDTDTQYF
18	TRBD1	TRBV19	TRBJ1-3	-	TGTGCCAGCCGGTCGCCCTCCGGGACAGGCATCTCTGGAAACACCATATATTTT	CASRSPSGTGISGNTIYF
16	TRBD2	TRBV6-5	TRBJ2-3	few	TGTGCCAGCAGTTTGACTAGCGGGGAAAGCACAGATACGCAGTATTTT	CASSLTSGESTDTQYF
19	TRBD2	TRBV9	TRBJ2-1	-	TGTGCCAGCAGCGTAGGGCTAGCGGGAGGGGCAGACTCCTACAATGAGCAGTTCTTC	CASSVGLAGGADSYNEQFF
13	-	TRBV29-1	TRBJ2-3	-	TGCAGCGTCAAAGGGGGTAGCACAGATACGCAGTATTTT	CSVKGGSTDTQYF
14	-	TRBV7-3	TRBJ2-1	-	TGTGCCAGCAGCTTAACAGGTGCCCGGAATGAGCAGTTCTTC	CASSLTGARNEQFF
14	-	TRBV6-5	TRBJ2-7	-	TGTGCCAGCAGTCCGGCGGGCACGGCCTACGAGCAGTACTTC	CASSPAGTAYEQYF
12	-	TRBV10-3	TRBJ2-7	-	TGTGCCATCAGCCTAAACTCCTACGAGCAGTACTTC	CAISLNSYEQYF
16	TRBD2	TRBV15	TRBJ2-7	-	TGTGCCACCAGCAGGATGAGACTAGCGGGAGGCATCGAGCAGTACTTC	CATSRMRLAGGIEQYF
19	TRBD1	TRBV11-2	TRBJ1-6	once	TGTGCCAGCAGCTTGCGAACCCGACAGGGGCCTACCGTAGCGGTTCCCCTCCACTTT	CASSLRTRQGPTVAVPLHF
14	TRBD1	TRBV27	TRBJ1-2	once	TGTGCCAGCAGTAGCCGGGACAGGGGGTACGGCTACACCTTC	CASSSRDRGYGYTF
13	-	TRBV27	TRBJ1-5	-	TGTGCCAGCAGTTTATTAGGTCAGGAGCCCCAGCATTTT	CASSLLGQEPQHF
14	-	TRBV6-1	TRBJ2-2	-	TGTGCCAGCAAACTCACAGGCCGCAGCGGGGAGCTGTTTTTT	CASKLTGRSGELFF
14	-	TRBV5-5	TRBJ1-1	-	TGTGCCAGCAGCTTGGTTCAGTACACGGTTGAAGCTTTCTTT	CASSLVQYTVEAFF
14	-	TRBV13	TRBJ2-7	once	TGTGCCAGCCAGGCGGGGCAGTTATCCCACGAGCAGTACTTC	CASQAGQLSHEQYF
15	TRBD2	TRBV25-1	TRBJ2-2	-	TGTGCCAGCAGTTTTCAGGGAGGGATCACCGGGGAGCTGTTTTTT	CASSFQGGITGELFF
13	TRBD2	TRBV4-1	TRBJ2-7	-	TGCGCCAGCCGGGGGGATTGGGAAGCCGAGCAGTACTTC	CASRGDWEAEQYF
12	-	TRBV10-3	TRBJ2-7	-	TGTGCCATCAGTGAGATGAGGTACGAGCAGTACTTC	CAISEMRYEQYF
14	-	TRBV28	TRBJ1-2	-	TGTGCCAGCCAGTTTTATTGGGCTGGCTATGGCTACACCTTC	CASQFYWAGYGYTF
16	-	TRBV9	TRBJ1-2	-	TGTACCAGCAGCGTAGCGGGGTTGGGGGAGTCCTATGGCTACACCTTC	CTSSVAGLGESYGYTF
14	-	TRBV27	TRBJ2-1	-	TGTGCCAGCAGCCCGATAGGGGGCTACAATGAGCAGTTCTTC	CASSPIGGYNEQFF
17	TRBD2	TRBV29-1	TRBJ2-3	once	TGCAGCGTTGAAGATCGCCTAGCGGCGCAATTCACAGATACGCAGTATTTT	CSVEDRLAAQFTDTQYF
13	-	TRBV5-1	TRBJ2-7	-	TGCGCCAGCAGTGGCGACGGGCACTACGAGCAGTACTTC	CASSGDGHYEQYF
13	-	TRBV27	TRBJ1-5	-	TGTGCCAGCAGTTCTGCAGTCAATCAGCCCCAGCATTTT	CASSSAVNQPQHF
17	-	TRBV12-5	TRBJ2-5	once	TGTGCTAGTGGTTTGGTTCGACTGGGGCAGGTCGAAGAGACCCAGTACTTC	CASGLVRLGQVEETQYF
15	-	TRBV5-1	TRBJ2-2	-	TGCGCCAGCAGCTTGGCCCTAGGAGGGCCCGGGGAGCTGTTTTTT	CASSLALGGPGELFF
14	-	TRBV5-1	TRBJ2-7	-	TGCGCCAGCAGGGGGCAGATGGACGGTTACGAGCAGTACTTC	CASRGQMDGYEQYF
15	TRBD1	TRBV28	TRBJ1-2	-	TGTGCCAGCAGTTCGCAGGGGGACCGCAGAGGAGGCTACACCTTC	CASSSQGDRRGGYTF
15	-	TRBV12-3/TRBV12-4	TRBJ1-5	-	TGTGCCAGCAGTCCAGAGACCTATAGCAATCAGCCCCAGCATTTT	CASSPETYSNQPQHF
17	TRBD2	TRBV9	TRBJ2-7	-	TGTGCCAGCAGCGTAGGTACGGGACTAGCGGGAGCCTACGAGCAGTACTTC	CASSVGTGLAGAYEQYF
15	-	TRBV5-6	TRBJ2-1	once	TGTGCCAGCAGCTTGTTATCCCCTCGGGACAATGAGCAGTTCTTC	CASSLLSPRDNEQFF
16	-	TRBV9	TRBJ2-2	once	TGTGCCAGCAGCGCGCGTGAACTTTCGAACACCGGGGAGCTGTTTTTT	CASSARELSNTGELFF
14	TRBD2	TRBV20-1	TRBJ2-7	-	TGCAGTGCTAGAGATCGCGGGAGGGCCGCCGAGCAGTACTTC	CSARDRGRAAEQYF
13	-	TRBV3-1	TRBJ2-2	once	TGTGCCAGCAGCCAAGACCCGACCGGGGAGCTGTTTTTT	CASSQDPTGELFF
10	-	TRBV29-1	TRBJ2-7	once	TGCAGCGTTACCTCACACGAGCAGTACTTC	CSVTSHEQYF
17	-	TRBV7-3	TRBJ1-1	few	TGTGCCAGCAGCTCCCCTGGGGCGCAGGGTTTGAACACTGAAGCTTTCTTT	CASSSPGAQGLNTEAFF
16	-	TRBV7-2	TRBJ2-7	-	TGTGCCAGCAGCCTCCCCCGGCAGGGGAACTACTACGAGCAGTACTTC	CASSLPRQGNYYEQYF
19	TRBD2	TRBV28	TRBJ2-1	-	TGTGCCAGCAGTTTATCGGGACTAGGGAGCCCGTTCTCCTACAATGAGCAGTTCTTC	CASSLSGLGSPFSYNEQFF
13	-	TRBV5-1	TRBJ1-5	-	TGCGCCAGCAGCTTATCAGGTGGTCCGCCCCAGCATTTT	CASSLSGGPPQHF
12	-	TRBV20-1	TRBJ2-5	-	TGCAGTGCTGGGACTTCCCAAGAGACCCAGTACTTC	CSAGTSQETQYF
15	-	TRBV19	TRBJ2-3	-	TGTGCCAGTAGTATCTTACCGGCAAGCACAGATACGCAGTATTTT	CASSILPASTDTQYF
20	TRBD2	TRBV6-5	TRBJ2-1	-	TGTGCCAGCAGTTACTCGAATTTAGGCGGGAGTACCTCCTCCTACAATGAGCAGTTCTTC	CASSYSNLGGSTSSYNEQFF